Listed here are 25 T cell receptor beta chains from one sample, sequenced in a study of blood T cell repertoires in COVID-19. Assay: immunoSEQ multiplex PCR; the TCRdb copy retains only in-frame clones and omits some. The repertoire includes just over 95,000 clones, around 87% of them detected once, and over 15% sits in the top ten. The sample was peripheral blood. Receptor source: a human donor in a cohort sampled during active COVID-19.

Only one count was recorded for this clone. The chain recombines TRBV19 with TRBJ1-1; no clear D gene. CDR1 LNHDA and CDR2 SQIVND come from the germline V gene (reference sequence). This CDR3 has 17 amino acids. V was trimmed by 1 base and J by 4 bases, leaving 19 bases between them. The CDR3 sequence: CASSIGLASSPSTEAFF. DNA of the CDR3: TGTGCCAGTAGTATAGGGTTGGCATCTAGCCCGAGCACTGAAGCTTTCTTT.

The DNA of the CDR3 is TGTGCCAGCACCCCCAGGCCCAGGGCTATTGGCTACACCTTC. It translates to CASTPRPRAIGYTF. The V gene is TRBV6-5, the J gene TRBJ1-2; D possibly corresponds to TRBD1 (5 bases). The CDR3 length is 14 residues. Per germline, CDR1 MNHEY and CDR2 SVGAGI. The V gene lost 7 bases and the J gene lost 7 bases, with 19 bases spanning the gap.

This clone was detected a few times. CDR3 sequence: CASSQEYQGIRGYTF. The DNA for the CDR3 is TGTGCCAGCAGCCAAGAATATCAGGGAATTCGTGGCTACACCTTC. The V and J genes are TRBV14 and TRBJ1-2, with D perhaps matching TRBD1 (5 bases). The CDR3 has 15 residues. V lost 0 bases to trimming and J lost 7 bases, with 15 bases between them. The germline gives CDR1 SGHDN, CDR2 FVKESK.

The V and J genes are TRBV12-3 or TRBV12-4 and TRBJ2-1, with D tentatively TRBD1 (5 bases). This CDR3 spans 13 amino acids. The ends were cut back, 1 base at V and 4 bases at J, with 5 bases in the middle. Here the CDR3 DNA reads TGTGCCAGCAGTTTAGACAGGTACAATGAGCAGTTCTTC. The encoded protein is CASSLDRYNEQFF.

The CDR3 coding sequence is TGTGCCAGCAGCTTAGAGCCGGGGGTCAGAGCTGAAGCTTTCTTT. Amino acid sequence: CASSLEPGVRAEAFF. V usage is TRBV11-2 and J usage is TRBJ1-1; TRBD1 might be the D (5 bases). The germline gives CDR1 SGHAT, CDR2 FQNNGV. The CDR3 loop spans 15 amino acids. The V end was cut by 0 bases, the J end by 6 bases, with 14 bases between.

The V and J genes are TRBV6-1 and TRBJ1-3, with D tentatively TRBD1 (5 bases). The CDR3 consists of 13 residues. The V end was cut by 3 bases, the J end by 2 bases, with 5 bases between. Germline CDR1 MNHNS, CDR2 SASEGT. CDR3 sequence (DNA): TGTGCCAGCAGTGACAGGGCTGGAAACACCATATATTTT. It is translated as CASSDRAGNTIYF.

This chain joins TRBV4-3 and TRBJ2-1, with 10 bases aligning to TRBD2. The CDR3 contains 15 residues. The V gene end was trimmed by 3 bases and the J gene end by 10 bases; junction bases not matched to a gene: 9. Germline V gene data show CDR1 as LGHNA and CDR2 as YSLEER. CDR3 residues: CASSQKAGGSKEQFF. The CDR3 DNA reads as TGCGCCAGCAGCCAGAAAGCGGGAGGGTCAAAGGAGCAGTTCTTC.

This clone has only one observation. The chain combines TRBV2 with TRBJ1-4; 9 nucleotides match TRBD1. Germline V lookup: CDR1 SNHLY, CDR2 FYNNEI. V gave up 6 bases and J gave up 6 bases; unmatched junction bases: 5. The CDR3 runs 14 residues. CDR3 nucleotides: TGTGCCAGCAGCCTGGGACAGGGATATGAAAAACTGTTTTTT. It specifies CASSLGQGYEKLFF.

The J gene is TRBJ1-3, the V gene TRBV9; TRBD1 agrees at 8 bases. The CDR3 has 19 amino acids. Germline trimming cut 3 bases from V and 0 bases from J; bases unmatched to any gene: 14. CDR1 and CDR2 from the germline V gene are SGDLS and YYNGEE. The CDR3 loop is CASSAQQGGYGNSGNTIYF. The CDR3, as DNA: TGTGCCAGCAGCGCACAACAGGGGGGGTACGGAAACTCTGGAAACACCATATATTTT.

V and J are TRBV7-9 and TRBJ2-1; 11 nucleotides match TRBD2. Per the germline V gene, CDR1 is SEHNR and CDR2 is FQNEAQ (reference sequence). V shed 5 bases and J 7 bases; nucleotides not matched to a gene: 7. The CDR3 length is 15 residues. CDR3 in DNA: TGTGCCAGCAGCACACTAGCGGGAGTGCGAAATGAGCAGTTCTTC. Its translation is CASSTLAGVRNEQFF.

The chain joins TRBV30 to TRBJ1-1; D is ambiguous. Germline CDR1 reads GTSNPN; CDR2 reads SVGIG (reference sequence). The V end was cut by 3 bases, the J end by 6 bases, with 8 bases between. The CDR3 has 11 residues. This CDR3 is CAWRFGPEAFF. The CDR3 DNA reads as TGTGCCTGGAGGTTTGGGCCTGAAGCTTTCTTT. The full variable domain, with the rest looked up from reference TRBV30 and TRBJ1-1, is SQTIHQWPATLVQPVGSPLSLECTVEGTSNPNLYWYRQAAGRGLQLLFYSVGIGQISSEVPQNLSASRPQDRQFILSSKKLLLSDSGFYLCAWRFGPEAFFGQGTRLTVV.

Remarks on this clone: Other DNA sequences from this sample encode an identical CDR3 as well. The CDR3 is CASSILAGGSTDTQYF. In DNA form, the CDR3 reads TGTGCCAGTAGTATTCTAGCGGGGGGGAGCACAGATACGCAGTATTTT. The chain employs TRBV19 and TRBJ2-3, with TRBD2 matching over 12 bases. V trimming: 3 bases; J trimming: 0 bases; junction bases outside the gene matches: 1. The CDR3 spans 16 residues. The germline gives CDR1 LNHDA, CDR2 SQIVND (reference sequence).

V usage is TRBV29-1 and J usage is TRBJ2-5; 7 bases are shared with TRBD1. V trimming: 7 bases; J trimming: 1 base; junction bases outside the gene matches: 9. The germline gives CDR1 SQVTM, CDR2 ANQGSEA. The CDR3 is 14 amino acids. DNA of the CDR3: TGCAGCGCCTACAGGGGCGGTTTCCAAGAGACCCAGTACTTC. Protein sequence: CSAYRGGFQETQYF.

The V call is TRBV5-1, the J call TRBJ2-1; possible D gene TRBD1, 5 bases. V lost 1 base and J 2 bases, leaving 13 bases between the germline ends. This CDR3 contains 16 residues. Germline CDR1 and CDR2: SGHRS and YFSETQ. The CDR3 loop is CASSLRTSTAYNEQFF. The DNA of the CDR3 is TGCGCCAGCAGCTTGCGGACAAGTACAGCCTACAATGAGCAGTTCTTC.

CDR3 DNA: TGTGCCTGGGCCCTCGGGGGTACAGATACGCAGTATTTT. Its translation is CAWALGGTDTQYF. V and J are TRBV30 and TRBJ2-3, with a tentative D call TRBD2 (6 bases). Germline loops: CDR1 GTSNPN, CDR2 SVGIG (reference sequence). Trimming stripped 5 bases from V and 3 bases from J, with 12 bases between. The CDR3 is 13 amino acids.

The V call is TRBV30, the J call TRBJ1-1, with TRBD1 identical over 9 bases. Germline-derived CDR1 and CDR2 are GTSNPN and SVGIG (reference sequence). The ends lost 2 bases at V and 2 bases at J; junction bases unmatched: 3. The CDR3 runs to 14 residues. Here the CDR3 DNA reads TGTGCCTGGAGTATGGACAGGGGAAACACTGAAGCTTTCTTT. This encodes CAWSMDRGNTEAFF.

With regard to this clone: Other DNA variants within this sample encode the same CDR3. The CDR3 loop reads CASSNGYEQYF. The CDR3 nucleotides are TGTGCCAGTAGTAACGGCTACGAGCAGTACTTC. The chain carries TRBV19 and TRBJ2-7, with D uncertain. The germline CDR1 and CDR2 sequences are LNHDA and SQIVND (reference sequence). This CDR3 is built from 11 residues. The V end was cut by 4 bases, the J end by 3 bases, with 4 bases between.

The rearrangement uses TRBV7-2 and TRBJ2-1; 7 bases agree with TRBD2. This CDR3 region has 15 residues. V dropped 3 bases and J dropped 2; count of bases not matched to a gene: 4. The germline V gene has CDR1 SGHTA and CDR2 FQGNSA. The CDR3 region is CASSLQGGTYNEQFF. The CDR3 DNA is TGTGCCAGCAGCTTGCAGGGAGGGACCTACAATGAGCAGTTCTTC.

This clone was observed a single time. The V and J genes are TRBV6-5 and TRBJ2-5; 9 bases are shared with TRBD2. Per the germline V gene, CDR1 is MNHEY and CDR2 is SVGAGI. V gave up 6 bases and J gave up 3 bases; unmatched junction bases: 8. This CDR3 spans 15 amino acids. The CDR3 reads CASRNTVAGEETQYF. For the CDR3, the DNA is TGTGCCAGCAGAAACACGGTAGCGGGAGAAGAGACCCAGTACTTC.

The chain couples TRBV18 to TRBJ2-1, with D perhaps TRBD1 (5 bases). The CDR3 covers 13 residues. Trimming removed 4 bases at V and 8 bases at J, with 12 bases between. The germline V gene has CDR1 KGHSH and CDR2 LQKENI. The DNA for the CDR3 is TGTGCCAGCTCACTTGACTGGGGCGATGAGCAGTTCTTC. This sequence encodes CASSLDWGDEQFF.

This clone was seen once. This chain joins TRBV19 and TRBJ1-4; 10 nucleotides match TRBD1. The CDR3 is made up of 14 amino acids. Germline CDR1 is LNHDA and CDR2 is SQIVND (reference sequence). Trimming at V came to 6 bases and at J to 8 bases, leaving 6 bases not matched to a gene. CDR3 loop: CASSPTGGREKLFF. For the CDR3, the DNA is TGTGCCAGTAGCCCGACAGGGGGCAGAGAAAAACTGTTTTTT.

This clone occurred once. This sequence joins TRBV29-1 and TRBJ2-1; 7 bases agree with TRBD1. The germline CDR1 and CDR2 sequences are SQVTM and ANQGSEA. The CDR3 is made up of 12 amino acids. After removal of 6 bases from V and 7 bases from J, the junction contained 6 bases not matched to a gene. CDR3 nucleotide sequence: TGCAGCGTGAAGGGGACAGCAAATGAGCAGTTCTTC. Its protein is CSVKGTANEQFF.

The chain has TRBV28 and TRBJ1-3, with 8 bases that match TRBD1. Germline values: CDR1 MDHEN, CDR2 SYDVKM. V lost 5 bases to trimming and J lost 6 bases; unmatched junction nucleotides: 6. The CDR3 spans 14 residues. The CDR3: CASSAQGAANTIYF. Written as DNA, the CDR3 is TGTGCCAGCAGTGCCCAGGGGGCGGCAAACACCATATATTTT.

The chain couples TRBV4-2 to TRBJ2-1; TRBD1 matches 7 bases. Trimming cost V 0 bases and J 6 bases; bases outside gene matches: 2. The CDR3 runs 14 residues. Germline CDR1 and CDR2: LGHNA and YNFKEQ. The CDR3, as DNA: TGTGCCAGCAGCCAAGAATGGGACAGCAATGAGCAGTTCTTC. This codes for CASSQEWDSNEQFF.

The rearrangement uses TRBV5-1 and TRBJ1-2, with 8 bases fitting TRBD1. The CDR3 has 16 residues. Trimming cost V 4 bases and J 4 bases; bases outside gene matches: 12. Germline CDR1 reads SGHRS; CDR2 reads YFSETQ. This chain's CDR3 is CASSPLGQGPIYGYTF. CDR3 coding DNA: TGCGCCAGCAGCCCCCTAGGACAGGGCCCAATCTATGGCTACACCTTC.